A single sample is the source of the 13 T cell receptor beta chains below, sequenced in a study of control samples from healthy donors and cancer patients. The repertoire was sequenced with immunoSEQ multiplex PCR; TCRdb's copy has only in-frame clones and lacks some. The sample lists about 84,000 clones, 70% to 85% seen once, with 11% in the top ten. The sequenced material came from PBMCs. These receptors all stem from a man aged 55 to 70 with head and neck cancer.

About this clone itself: The junction departs from germline at one end; a sequencing error may be responsible. The CDR3 coding sequence is TGTGCTAGCACCCCCGGGACAGGGATCGGAAACACCATATATTTT. Translation gives CASTPGTGIGNTIYF. V usage is TRBV7-7 and J usage is TRBJ1-3; 9 bases agree with TRBD1. The CDR3 is made up of 15 amino acids. The germline CDR1 and CDR2 sequences are SSHAT and FNYEAQ (reference sequence).

The chain combines TRBV5-6 with TRBJ2-7; possible D gene TRBD1, 5 bases. Trimming pared 0 bases from V and 3 bases from J, leaving 16 bases between. CDR1 is SGHDT, CDR2 YYEEEE, per germline. The CDR3 contains 16 residues. CDR3 in DNA: TGTGCCAGCAGCTTGGATGGGGCCGGCGGTCTCTACGAGCAGTACTTC. This sequence encodes CASSLDGAGGLYEQYF.

The chain carries TRBV6-1 and TRBJ1-1; 7 bases match TRBD1. CDR3 length equals 16 residues. CDR1 is MNHNS and CDR2 is SASEGT in the germline V gene. V dropped 2 bases and J dropped 0; count of bases not matched to a gene: 6. This CDR3 is CASSELFGTVNTEAFF. The CDR3 DNA sequence: TGTGCCAGCAGTGAACTGTTTGGGACAGTGAACACTGAAGCTTTCTTT.

The rearrangement joins TRBV10-3 to TRBJ1-5; D unclear. The CDR3 extends over 13 amino acids. Looked up from germline, CDR1 is ENHRY and CDR2 is SYGVKD. V was trimmed by 4 bases and J by 2 bases, leaving 6 bases between them. This CDR3 reads CAISVSRNQPQHF. As DNA, the CDR3 is TGTGCCATCAGTGTATCACGCAATCAGCCCCAGCATTTT.

The chain is built from TRBV18 and TRBJ1-4, with D possibly being TRBD1 (6 bases). The germline CDR1 and CDR2 sequences are KGHSH and LQKENI. The V and J ends lost 4 bases and 6 bases respectively, with 12 bases between them. The CDR3 is 14 amino acids. The CDR3 DNA is TGTGCCAGCTCACAGACCGGGACACATGAAAAACTGTTTTTT. It codes for CASSQTGTHEKLFF.

This rearrangement joins TRBV6-5 to TRBJ2-1; 10 nucleotides align to TRBD1. J was trimmed by 7 bases and V by 5 bases; bases with no gene match: 8. CDR3 length: 15 amino acids. Germline values: CDR1 MNHEY, CDR2 SVGAGI. The CDR3 nucleotides are TGTGCCAGCAGTAACGACAGGGGGCGGTCGAATGAGCAGTTCTTC. Its protein product is CASSNDRGRSNEQFF.

The chain has TRBV5-4 and TRBJ2-2, with TRBD2 matching 7 bases. With V trimmed by 9 bases and J by 0 bases, 17 bases remained unmatched. From germline, CDR1 is SGHNT and CDR2 YYREEE (reference sequence). The CDR3 consists of 18 residues. CDR3 protein: CATTGRGSQQTNTGELFF. CDR3 nucleotide sequence: TGTGCCACTACTGGGAGGGGCAGCCAGCAAACGAACACCGGGGAGCTGTTTTTT.

This chain connects TRBV29-1 to TRBJ1-2; maybe TRBD1 (5 bases). The V gene's germline CDR1 is SQVTM and CDR2 ANQGSEA. The CDR3 is 13 amino acids. Deletions cut 8 bases from V and 2 bases from J, with 15 bases between. CDR3 DNA sequence: TGCAGCTTCACAGGAAGTGGAAACTATGGCTACACCTTC. Its protein product is CSFTGSGNYGYTF. Based on the CDR3 plus reference TRBV29-1 and TRBJ1-2, the full variable domain is SAVISQKPSRDICQRGTSLTIQCQVDSQVTMMFWYRQQPGQSLTLIATANQGSEATYESGFVIDKFPISRPNLTFSTLTVSNMSPEDSSIYLCSFTGSGNYGYTFGSGTRLTVV.

The genes are TRBV9 and TRBJ2-1, with D possibly TRBD1 on 6 matching bases. Germline CDR1 and CDR2: SGDLS and YYNGEE. Deletions cut 3 bases from V and 6 bases from J, with 7 bases between. CDR3 length: 12 residues. The CDR3: CASSAQGNEQFF. The CDR3 DNA reads as TGTGCCAGCAGCGCACAGGGCAATGAGCAGTTCTTC.

The gene calls are TRBV6-5 and TRBJ1-5; 10 bases agree with TRBD1. CDR3 size: 14 residues. Germline V lookup: CDR1 MNHEY, CDR2 SVGAGI. V shed 7 bases, J shed 10 bases, and the junction held 10 bases outside the gene matches. The CDR3 nucleotides read TGTGCCAGCACGGTCGGGACAGGGGACAGCCCCCAGCATTTT. Translation: CASTVGTGDSPQHF.

The chain links TRBV20-1 to TRBJ2-1, with D tentatively TRBD2 (6 bases). Germline loops: CDR1 DFQATT, CDR2 SNEGSKA (reference sequence). The CDR3 is made up of 17 amino acids. The ends were cut back, 3 bases at V and 1 base at J, with 19 bases in the middle. The CDR3 nucleotides are TGCAGTGCTAGTAGGGGACTCCCCGGGATTTCCTACAATGAGCAGTTCTTC. This translates into CSASRGLPGISYNEQFF.

This clone was counted only a few times. This rearrangement joins TRBV2 to TRBJ1-1; no clear D gene. Per the germline V gene, CDR1 is SNHLY and CDR2 is FYNNEI. Trimming took off 1 base at V and 4 bases at J, with 10 bases between the two ends. The CDR3 is 14 amino acids. The CDR3 region is CASSEGVVGTEAFF. The CDR3 DNA sequence: TGTGCCAGCAGTGAAGGTGTGGTTGGCACTGAAGCTTTCTTT.

On this clone: The DNA is omitted, as the CDR3 cannot be located on it reliably, and the CDR3 follows TCRdb's listing. The rearrangement joins TRBV5-1 to TRBJ1-1; the listed D gene, TRBD1, was not tested against the DNA. Termini included, the CDR3 measures 14 amino acids. The V gene's germline CDR1 is SGHRS and CDR2 YFSETQ. CDR3 residues: CASSSLGVGQGSFF.